This TCR beta chain was identified during a study of shared clonotypes between healthy human individuals. Assay used: immunoSEQ multiplex PCR; TCRdb lists only in-frame clones, some missing. The sample records roughly 2 million clones, approximately 94% being singletons. Adults of Caucasian background living in Nashville, Tennessee made up all donors. With regard to this clone: Its antigen is currently unknown.

CDR1 is MNHEY and CDR2 is SVGAGI in the germline V gene. The ends lost 5 bases at V and 4 bases at J; junction bases unmatched: 4. This CDR3 contains 14 residues. Study-wide findings and caveats: Estimated clonotype richness was generally higher in naive than memory subsets.

The receptor was derived from a man aged 18 to 30 in good health. The chain links TRBV6-5 to TRBJ1-5, with 8 positions matching TRBD1. The source material was naive CD4+ T cells sorted from blood. Subset in this sample: CD45RA+ positively selected. The CDR3 sequence is CASSKDRANQPQHF. CDR3 sequence (DNA): TGTGCCAGCAGTAAGGACAGGGCGAATCAGCCCCAGCATTTT.